The entry below gives a single TCR beta chain sequence along with its context. This sample is drawn from a study of blood T cell repertoires in COVID-19. Sequenced by immunoSEQ multiplex PCR; TCRdb stores in-frame clones only, minus some. Of 55,000 to 60,000 clones listed, about three quarters are singletons. Germline V gene sequence: CDR1 MDHEN, CDR2 SYDVKM. The CDR3 is made up of 13 amino acids. After removal of 5 bases from V and 4 bases from J, the junction contained 5 bases not matched to a gene. The genes are TRBV28 and TRBJ2-7; TRBD1 aligns across 7 bases. This receptor was taken from a man between 45 and 60 years old with active or convalescent COVID-19. The sample comprised peripheral blood. The CDR3 nucleotides are TGTGCCAGCAGTATACAGGGGTTTTACGAGCAGTACTTC. Amino acid sequence: CASSIQGFYEQYF.